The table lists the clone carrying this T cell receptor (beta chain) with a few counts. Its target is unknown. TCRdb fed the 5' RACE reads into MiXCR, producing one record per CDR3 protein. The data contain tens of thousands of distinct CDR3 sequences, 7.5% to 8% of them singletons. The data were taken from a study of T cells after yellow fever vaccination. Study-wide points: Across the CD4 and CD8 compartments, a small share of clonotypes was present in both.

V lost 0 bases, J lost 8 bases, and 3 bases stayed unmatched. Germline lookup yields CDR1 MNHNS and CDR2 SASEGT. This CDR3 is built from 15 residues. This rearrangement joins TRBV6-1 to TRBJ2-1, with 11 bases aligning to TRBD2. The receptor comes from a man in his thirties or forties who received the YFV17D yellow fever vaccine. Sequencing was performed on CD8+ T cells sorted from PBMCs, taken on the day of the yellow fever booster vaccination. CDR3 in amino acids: CASSEASGRADEQFF. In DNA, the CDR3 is TGTGCCAGCAGTGAAGCTAGCGGGAGGGCCGATGAGCAGTTCTTC.